The text below deals with one T cell receptor (beta chain). The target antigen is unknown. The junction does not match germline at one end; this may be a read error. From around 0.5 ug of total RNA, TCR beta-specific cDNA was reverse-transcribed using a constant-region primer. For TCR beta, libraries were produced by three nested multiplex PCR rounds using slightly modified ARM-PCR. Amplification in the first two PCR rounds was performed using TRBV1-TRBV30 forward primers and a C-beta reverse primer for around 9 cycles each. One entry per CDR3 protein, called by TCRdb with MiXCR from the multiplex PCR reads. The sample records about 48,000 distinct CDR3 sequences, about 68% being singletons. The sample originates from a study of tumor-infiltrating lymphocytes in primary liver carcinoma. The CDR3 consists of 15 residues. Germline CDR1 reads MGHRA; CDR2 reads YSYEKL. Starting material for RNA and DNA co-extraction consisted of about 20-30 mg of unsorted bulk tissue. The cohort consisted of patients whose primary liver carcinoma was surgically resected.

Overall study findings and caveats: The difference in top-250-clone fraction between tumors and blood was significant, favoring tumors (p = 0.039).

V is TRBV4-1 and J is TRBJ2-5; the D gene is possibly TRBD2 (7 bases). The source material was liver tumor tissue from sampling region 3. Noted subset: tumor region T3, left-lateral pole. This receptor was identified in a man in his forties or fifties with primary liver carcinoma and hepatitis B virus infection. DNA of the CDR3: TGCGCCAGCAGCCAAGATTCGGGGGGCCAAGAGATCCAGTACTTC. This encodes CASSQDSGGQEIQYF.